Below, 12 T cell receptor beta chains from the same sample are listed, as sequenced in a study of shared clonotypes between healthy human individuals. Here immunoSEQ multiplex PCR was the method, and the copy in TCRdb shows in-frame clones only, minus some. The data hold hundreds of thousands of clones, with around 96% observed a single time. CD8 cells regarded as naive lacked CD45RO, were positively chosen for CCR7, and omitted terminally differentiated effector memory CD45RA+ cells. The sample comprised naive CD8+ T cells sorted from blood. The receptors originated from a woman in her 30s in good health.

The CDR3 spells CASSVDLATYEQYF. The CDR3 bases are TGTGCCAGCAGCGTAGATCTGGCGACCTACGAGCAGTACTTC. The gene calls are TRBV9 and TRBJ2-7; D is ambiguous. Germline CDR1 is SGDLS and CDR2 is YYNGEE. Deletions cut 0 bases from V and 2 bases from J, with 9 bases between. The CDR3 totals 14 residues. Drawing the rest from reference TRBV9 and TRBJ2-7, the complete variable domain is DSGVTQTPKHLITATGQRVTLRCSPRSGDLSVYWYQQSLDQGLQFLIQYYNGEERAKGNILERFSAQQFPDLHSELNLSSLELGDSALYFCASSVDLATYEQYFGPGTRLTVT.

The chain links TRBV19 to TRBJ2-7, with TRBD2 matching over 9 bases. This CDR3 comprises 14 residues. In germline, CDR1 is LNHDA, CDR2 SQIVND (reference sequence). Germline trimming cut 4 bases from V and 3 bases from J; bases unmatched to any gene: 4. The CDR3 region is CASSTVTSGYEQYF. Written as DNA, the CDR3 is TGTGCCAGTAGTACTGTGACTAGCGGCTACGAGCAGTACTTC. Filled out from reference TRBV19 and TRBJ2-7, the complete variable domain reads DGGITQSPKYLFRKEGQNVTLSCEQNLNHDAMYWYRQDPGQGLRLIYYSQIVNDFQKGDIAEGYSVSREKKESFPLTVTSAQKNPTAFYLCASSTVTSGYEQYFGPGTRLTVT.

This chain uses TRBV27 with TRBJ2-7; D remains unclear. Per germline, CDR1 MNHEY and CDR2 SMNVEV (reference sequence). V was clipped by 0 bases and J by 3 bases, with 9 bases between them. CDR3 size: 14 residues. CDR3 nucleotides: TGTGCCAGCAGTTTATCGGAAGGGTTCTACGAGCAGTACTTC. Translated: CASSLSEGFYEQYF.

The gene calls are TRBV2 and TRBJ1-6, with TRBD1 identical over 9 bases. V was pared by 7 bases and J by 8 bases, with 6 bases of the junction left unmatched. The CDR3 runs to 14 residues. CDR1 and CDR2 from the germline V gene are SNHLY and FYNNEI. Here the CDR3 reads CASKQWTGDSPLHF. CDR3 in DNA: TGTGCCAGCAAACAATGGACAGGGGATTCACCCCTCCACTTT.

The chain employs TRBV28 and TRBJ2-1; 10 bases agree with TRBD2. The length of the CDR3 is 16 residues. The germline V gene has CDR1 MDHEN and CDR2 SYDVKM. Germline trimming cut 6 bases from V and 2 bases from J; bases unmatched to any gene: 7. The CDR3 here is CASRPWTSGAYNEQFF. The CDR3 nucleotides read TGTGCCAGCAGACCTTGGACTAGCGGAGCCTACAATGAGCAGTTCTTC.

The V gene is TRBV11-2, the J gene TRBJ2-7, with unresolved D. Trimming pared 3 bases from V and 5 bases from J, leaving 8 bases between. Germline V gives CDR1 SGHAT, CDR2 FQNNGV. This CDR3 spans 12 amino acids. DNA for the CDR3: TGTGCCAGCAGCTTTCAAGCGCACGAGCAGTACTTC. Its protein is CASSFQAHEQYF.

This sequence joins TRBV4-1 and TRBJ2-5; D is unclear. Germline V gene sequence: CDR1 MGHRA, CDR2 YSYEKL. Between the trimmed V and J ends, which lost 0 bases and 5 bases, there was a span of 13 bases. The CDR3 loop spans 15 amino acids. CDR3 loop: CASSQDRQVVETQYF. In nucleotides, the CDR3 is TGCGCCAGCAGCCAAGATCGTCAGGTGGTGGAGACCCAGTACTTC.

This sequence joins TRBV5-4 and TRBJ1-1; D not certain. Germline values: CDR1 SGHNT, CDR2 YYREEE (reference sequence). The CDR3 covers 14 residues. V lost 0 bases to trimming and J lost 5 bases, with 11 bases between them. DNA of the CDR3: TGTGCCAGCAGCTTGGATCCGGGAGGAACTGAAGCTTTCTTT. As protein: CASSLDPGGTEAFF.

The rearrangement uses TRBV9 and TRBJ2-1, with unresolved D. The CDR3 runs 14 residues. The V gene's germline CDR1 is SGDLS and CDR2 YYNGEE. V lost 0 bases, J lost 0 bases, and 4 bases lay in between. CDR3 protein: CASSVVSSYNEQFF. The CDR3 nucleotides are TGTGCCAGCAGCGTAGTAAGCTCCTACAATGAGCAGTTCTTC. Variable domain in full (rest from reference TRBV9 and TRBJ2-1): DSGVTQTPKHLITATGQRVTLRCSPRSGDLSVYWYQQSLDQGLQFLIQYYNGEERAKGNILERFSAQQFPDLHSELNLSSLELGDSALYFCASSVVSSYNEQFFGPGTRLTVL.

The CDR3 protein is CASSVGQEQYF. The CDR3 bases are TGTGCCAGCAGTGTGGGACAAGAGCAGTACTTC. The chain employs TRBV25-1 and TRBJ2-7, with D possibly TRBD1 on 6 matching bases. The germline V gene has CDR1 MGHDK and CDR2 SYGVNS. Trimming left V 4 bases short and J 7 bases short, with 8 bases between. The CDR3 sequence is 11 residues long.

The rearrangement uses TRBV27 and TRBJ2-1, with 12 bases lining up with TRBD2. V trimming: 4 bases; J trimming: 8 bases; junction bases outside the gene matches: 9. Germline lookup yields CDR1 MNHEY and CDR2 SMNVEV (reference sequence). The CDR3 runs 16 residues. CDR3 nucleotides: TGTGCCAGCAGTTCTCCCAGGACTAGCGGGATTGATGAGCAGTTCTTC. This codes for CASSSPRTSGIDEQFF.

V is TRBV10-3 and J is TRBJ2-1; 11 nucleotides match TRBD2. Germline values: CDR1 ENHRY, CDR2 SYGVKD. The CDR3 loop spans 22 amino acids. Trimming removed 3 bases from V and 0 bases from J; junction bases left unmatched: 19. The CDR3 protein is CAISDPLAGGYQTISSYNEQFF. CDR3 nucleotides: TGTGCCATCAGTGATCCCCTAGCGGGAGGTTATCAAACCATTAGCTCCTACAATGAGCAGTTCTTC.